Below are 3 T cell receptor beta chains sequenced from a single sample in a study of T cell responses to AZD1222 COVID-19 vaccine. The protocol was immunoSEQ multiplex PCR, while the TCRdb copy is restricted to in-frame clones and leaves out a portion. The sample includes about 140,000 clones, 70% to 90% seen only once; the top ten take 5.5%. The source was peripheral blood, collected on day 0 of AZD1222 vaccination. All receptors derive from an adult in good health.

This rearrangement joins TRBV10-3 to TRBJ1-6; TRBD1 might be the D (6 bases). The CDR3 has 16 amino acids. CDR1 and CDR2 (germline): ENHRY, SYGVKD. Trimming stripped 4 bases from V and 7 bases from J, with 17 bases between. In DNA, the CDR3 is TGTGCCATCAGTGGCACAGGGTCCCCGTCGAATTCACCCCTCCACTTT. Protein: CAISGTGSPSNSPLHF.

V is TRBV24-1 and J is TRBJ2-2; no firm D call. The CDR3 covers 15 residues. Germline lookup yields CDR1 KGHDR and CDR2 SFDVKD. Trimming pared 5 bases from V and 2 bases from J, leaving 11 bases between. The CDR3: CATSGLTPNTGELFF. The CDR3 DNA is TGTGCCACCAGTGGGCTAACCCCTAACACCGGGGAGCTGTTTTTT.

V gene TRBV12-3 or TRBV12-4 combines with J gene TRBJ1-1, with 7 bases that match TRBD1. The CDR3 extends over 13 amino acids. The trim removed 6 bases at V and 5 bases at J, leaving 6 bases unmatched. The CDR3: CASRGTVGTEAFF. The CDR3 nucleotides are TGTGCCAGCAGAGGGACAGTAGGGACTGAAGCTTTCTTT.